Following are 7 T cell receptor beta chains from one sample sequenced in a study of technical replicates of blood from a handful of donors. Only in-frame clones appear in the TCRdb table, and some are missing; sequencing was by immunoSEQ multiplex PCR. The sample lists about 78,000 clones, 95% occurring once. The specimen sequenced was T cells isolated from PBMCs. The origin of the receptors is a human donor in good health.

The chain uses TRBV18 and TRBJ2-2, with 7 positions matching TRBD1. Germline V gene data show CDR1 as KGHSH and CDR2 as LQKENI. This CDR3 has 16 residues. The V segment lost 4 bases and the J segment 4 bases; nucleotides outside the gene matches: 9. DNA of the CDR3: TGTGCCAGCTCACGCGGGTCCGGGACAGTCACCGGGGAGCTGTTTTTT. Encoded protein: CASSRGSGTVTGELFF.

This clone was recorded once. The chain recombines TRBV9 with TRBJ1-2, with TRBD1 identical over 8 bases. The V gene end was trimmed by 5 bases and the J gene end by 3 bases; junction bases not matched to a gene: 9. The CDR3 has 15 amino acids. The V gene's germline CDR1 is SGDLS and CDR2 YYNGEE. CDR3 nucleotides: TGTGCCAGCAGTAGCCGGGACAGGTCGTACTATGGCTACACCTTC. This translates into CASSSRDRSYYGYTF.

This sequence joins TRBV4-1 and TRBJ2-7; 13 bases are shared with TRBD2. The CDR3 length is 20 residues. CDR1 is MGHRA, CDR2 YSYEKL, per germline. The ends lost 5 bases at V and 0 bases at J; junction bases unmatched: 16. The CDR3 is CASSFVIPGLAGPSSYEQYF. CDR3 DNA: TGCGCCAGCAGCTTTGTTATACCGGGACTAGCGGGACCGAGCTCCTACGAGCAGTACTTC.

The rearrangement links TRBV10-3 to TRBJ1-1, with 9 bases fitting TRBD1. CDR1 and CDR2 from the germline V gene are ENHRY and SYGVKD. J lost 4 bases, V lost 6 bases, and 6 bases had no gene match. The CDR3 is 14 amino acids. CDR3 loop: CAISPGQGLTEAFF. Written as DNA, the CDR3 is TGTGCCATCAGCCCTGGACAGGGGCTCACTGAAGCTTTCTTT.

The chain carries TRBV10-3 and TRBJ2-5, with 8 bases matching TRBD2. The CDR3 runs to 15 residues. The germline V gene encodes CDR1 ENHRY and CDR2 SYGVKD. V shed 2 bases and J 2 bases; nucleotides not matched to a gene: 4. CDR3 sequence: CAISEPRGEQETQYF. The DNA of the CDR3 is TGTGCCATCAGTGAGCCGCGGGGGGAGCAAGAGACCCAGTACTTC.

This chain connects TRBV5-1 to TRBJ2-5; D unresolved. Deletions cut 2 bases from V and 3 bases from J, with 8 bases between. Per the germline V gene, CDR1 is SGHRS and CDR2 is YFSETQ. There are 13 residues in the CDR3. The CDR3 DNA is TGCGCCAGCAGCTTTTCCGTTGAAGAGACCCAGTACTTC. Protein sequence: CASSFSVEETQYF.

This rearrangement joins TRBV30 to TRBJ2-3; D may be TRBD2 (5 bases). Per germline, CDR1 GTSNPN and CDR2 SVGIG (reference sequence). Trimming removed 1 base at V and 2 bases at J, with 13 bases between. The CDR3 is 15 amino acids. CDR3 DNA: TGTGCCTGGAGTGGACTCAACGGACTCACAGATACGCAGTATTTT. Protein: CAWSGLNGLTDTQYF.